These 5 T cell receptor beta chains originate from one sample sequenced in a study of shared clonotypes between healthy human individuals (dated by TCRdb to about 2020). Library preparation used the immunoSEQ multiplex PCR assay. The immuneACCESS repertoire file appears here via TCRdb, limited to in-frame rearrangements. These files lack a portion of the clones; in checked studies, under half of the deficit traces to unresolved V genes, and the cause of the others is not known. The sample includes about 1 million clones, with about three quarters observed a single time. Of the sample, about 1.4% falls within the top ten clones. Source material: memory CD4+ T cells sorted from blood. This specimen's cell subset or site label, interpreted: CD45RA-negative fraction. The receptors were sampled from a man between 18 and 29 years old in good health.

The chain joins TRBV19 to TRBJ2-2; 8 bases line up with TRBD1. Germline lookup yields CDR1 LNHDA and CDR2 SQIVND (reference sequence). J gave up 1 base and V 6 bases, and 1 base lay outside the gene matches. The CDR3 length is 14 residues. Written as DNA, the CDR3 is TGTGCCAGTAGCGGGACAGGGAACACCGGGGAGCTGTTTTTT. Translated, it gives CASSGTGNTGELFF.

V gene TRBV9 combines with J gene TRBJ2-5, with 10 bases that match TRBD2. CDR1 SGDLS and CDR2 YYNGEE come from the germline V gene. The CDR3 runs to 20 residues. The V and J ends lost 0 bases and 1 base, in that order; junction bases with no gene match: 15. The CDR3 region is CASSVEGRSGGALGQETQYF. In DNA form, the CDR3 reads TGTGCCAGCAGCGTAGAGGGTCGGAGCGGGGGGGCCTTAGGCCAAGAGACCCAGTACTTC.

This clone was detected only a few times. The CDR3 DNA sequence: TGTGCCAGCAGCTTACTCTTCTCTGGCGGGGAGCTGTTTTTT. Translated: CASSLLFSGGELFF. The chain recombines TRBV7-9 with TRBJ2-2, with no clear D. From germline, CDR1 is SEHNR and CDR2 FQNEAQ (reference sequence). Trimming removed 2 bases at V and 7 bases at J, with 11 bases between. The CDR3 is made up of 14 amino acids.

The chain combines TRBV5-1 with TRBJ1-3, with TRBD1 matching 7 bases. Germline V gene data show CDR1 as SGHRS and CDR2 as YFSETQ. V shed 3 bases and J 0 bases; nucleotides not matched to a gene: 3. This CDR3 is built from 15 residues. The CDR3 here is CASSSRGDSGNTIYF. As DNA, the CDR3 is TGCGCCAGCAGCTCCAGGGGGGACTCTGGAAACACCATATATTTT. The whole variable domain, filled in from reference TRBV5-1 and TRBJ1-3, reads KAGVTQTPRYLIKTRGQQVTLSCSPISGHRSVSWYQQTPGQGLQFLFEYFSETQRNKGNFPGRFSGRQFSNSRSEMNVSTLELGDSALYLCASSSRGDSGNTIYFGEGSWLTVV.

Comments on this clone: The same CDR3 arises from other DNA sequences in this sample as well. This chain connects TRBV7-2 to TRBJ2-3, with D uncertain. Trimming took off 0 bases at V and 3 bases at J, with 7 bases between the two ends. The CDR3 extends over 14 amino acids. Germline CDR1 and CDR2: SGHTA and FQGNSA. DNA for the CDR3: TGTGCCAGCAGCTTAGCGGTCGGGACAGATACGCAGTATTTT. The encoded protein is CASSLAVGTDTQYF.